This T cell receptor beta chain came from a study of blood T cell repertoires in COVID-19. About the study: PBMCs, B-cell-depleted T cells, or T cells provided the cDNA or gDNA that made up the material.

Some clones are missing from TCRdb's copy, which holds only in-frame ones; the method was immunoSEQ multiplex PCR. The data show about 150,000 clones, around 90% seen once. Specimen: peripheral blood. The clonotype originates from a human donor in a cohort sampled during active COVID-19.

The CDR3, as DNA: TGTGCCAGCAGGGGGGCGGGCGCAGATACGCAGTATTTT. Residues: CASRGAGADTQYF. This rearrangement joins TRBV27 to TRBJ2-3, with TRBD1 as a possible D gene (6 bases). Trimming left V 6 bases short and J 4 bases short, with 11 bases between. Per germline, CDR1 MNHEY and CDR2 SMNVEV (reference sequence). The CDR3 length is 13 residues.